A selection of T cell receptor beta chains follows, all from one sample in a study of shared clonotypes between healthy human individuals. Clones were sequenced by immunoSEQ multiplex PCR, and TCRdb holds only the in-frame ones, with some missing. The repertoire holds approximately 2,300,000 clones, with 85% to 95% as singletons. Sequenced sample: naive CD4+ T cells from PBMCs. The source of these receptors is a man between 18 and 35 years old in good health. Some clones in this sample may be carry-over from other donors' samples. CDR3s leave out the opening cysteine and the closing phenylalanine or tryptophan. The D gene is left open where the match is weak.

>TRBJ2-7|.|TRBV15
ATSRQKGKGY
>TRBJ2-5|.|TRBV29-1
SVCRTPGKETQY
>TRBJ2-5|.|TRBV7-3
ASSLSGGEETQY
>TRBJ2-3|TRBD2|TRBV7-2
ASSFTSASTDTQY
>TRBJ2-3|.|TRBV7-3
ASSLWPTTDTQY
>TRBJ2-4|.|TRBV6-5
ASRSSGLAKNIQY
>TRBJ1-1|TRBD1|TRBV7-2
ASSASRGLGTF
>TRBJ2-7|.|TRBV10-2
ASSESTPLGEQY
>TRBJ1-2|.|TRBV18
ASSRLSQGGDYGYT
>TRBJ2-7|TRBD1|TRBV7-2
ASSLVRQGEQY
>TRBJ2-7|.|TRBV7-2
ASSKGSSGPTYEQY
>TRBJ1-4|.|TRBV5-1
ASSRTPGEANEKLF
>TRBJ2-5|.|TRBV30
AWSVGLSGETQY
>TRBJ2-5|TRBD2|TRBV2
ASSSGLAGETQY
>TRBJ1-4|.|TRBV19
ASRGSGEATNEKLF
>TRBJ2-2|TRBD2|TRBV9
ASSVDRLAEGGELF
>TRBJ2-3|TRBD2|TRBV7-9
ASSATSGSWTDTQY
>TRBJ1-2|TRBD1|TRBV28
ASSVAGGQYGYT
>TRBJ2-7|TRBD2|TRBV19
ASSPLASGETYEQY
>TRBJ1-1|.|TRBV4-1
ASSPRWGFNTEAF
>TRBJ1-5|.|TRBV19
ASSMTGAQPQH
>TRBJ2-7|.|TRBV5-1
ASSWTGTDEQY
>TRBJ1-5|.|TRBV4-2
ASSLNADGGDQPQH
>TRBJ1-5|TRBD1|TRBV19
ASSMGQGVGQPQH
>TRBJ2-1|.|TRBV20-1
SASGYNEQF
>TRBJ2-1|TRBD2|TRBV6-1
ASSRLAGRDEQF
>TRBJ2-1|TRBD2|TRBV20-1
SAADGTSRF
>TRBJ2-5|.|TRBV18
ASSPPWGRGLTETQY
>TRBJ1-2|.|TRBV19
ASRRAVEYGYT
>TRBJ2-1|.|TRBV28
ASTQSRGEQF
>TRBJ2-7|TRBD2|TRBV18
ASSPPGLAGVYEQY
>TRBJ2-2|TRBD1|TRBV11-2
ASSISGTGTGELF
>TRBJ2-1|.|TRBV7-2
ASSSLRRGEQF
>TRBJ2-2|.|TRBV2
ASSEFSKGNTGELF
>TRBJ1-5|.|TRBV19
ASSISGRDQPQH